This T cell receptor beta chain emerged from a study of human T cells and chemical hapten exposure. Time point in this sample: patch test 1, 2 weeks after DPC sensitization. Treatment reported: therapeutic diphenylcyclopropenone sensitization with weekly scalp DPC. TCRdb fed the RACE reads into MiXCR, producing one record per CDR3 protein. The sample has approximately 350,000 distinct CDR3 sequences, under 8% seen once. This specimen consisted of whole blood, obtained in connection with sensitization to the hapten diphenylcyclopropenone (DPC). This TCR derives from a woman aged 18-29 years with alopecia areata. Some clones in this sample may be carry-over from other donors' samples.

The CDR3 nucleotides read TGCGCCAGCAGCCAAGATTTAGGTGACAATCAGCCCCAGCATTTT. Protein sequence: CASSQDLGDNQPQHF. The rearrangement links TRBV4-3 to TRBJ1-5, with no clear D. The CDR3 sequence is 15 residues long. Germline V CDR1 and CDR2: LGHNA, YSLEER. Trimming shortened V by 0 bases and J by 3 bases, and 9 bases separated the two germline ends.